This TCR beta chain is drawn from a study of identical twins. Study-level points and caveats: Out-of-frame beta chain sequences displayed weaker excess sharing between twins. Within monozygotic twins, out-of-frame TCR alpha sharing was underestimated by the models. While abundant cord blood beta clonotypes carried fewer insertions, memory repertoires showed no such pattern.

This clonotype was counted at least ten times. Antigen specificity is unknown. TCRdb reprocessed the 5' RACE reads with MiXCR, giving one entry per CDR3 protein. The table lists 1.5 million to 2 million distinct CDR3 sequences, around 33% of them singletons. Sequencing was performed on cord blood. The receptor comes from a newborn girl in good health.

Here the CDR3 DNA reads TGTGCCAGCAGCCGAAGACTAGCGGGGGAAGAGACCCAGTACTTC. This sequence encodes CASSRRLAGEETQYF. The chain links TRBV3-1 to TRBJ2-5; 12 bases line up with TRBD2. V gave up 4 bases and J gave up 3 bases; unmatched junction bases: 3. Germline CDR1 reads LGHDT; CDR2 reads YNNKEL (reference sequence). The CDR3 extends over 15 amino acids.